What follows are 8 T cell receptor beta chains derived from one specimen sequenced in a study of T cells after yellow fever vaccination. TCRdb analysed the 5' RACE reads with MiXCR anew, one entry per CDR3 protein. Counted here are some 240,000 distinct CDR3 sequences, more than 3% occurring once; the ten biggest clones make up about 3.3%. This specimen consisted of CD4+ T cells sorted from PBMCs, obtained 10 days after the yellow fever booster vaccination. The source is a man younger than 35 who received the YFV17D yellow fever vaccine.

This clonotype was counted ten times or more. This sequence joins TRBV3-1 and TRBJ1-1; D not resolved. The CDR3 spans 12 residues. V was clipped by 3 bases and J by 1 base, with 3 bases between them. Looked up from germline, CDR1 is LGHDT and CDR2 is YNNKEL (reference sequence). Written as DNA, the CDR3 is TGTGCCAGCAGCCAGAAGAACACTGAAGCTTTCTTT. It specifies CASSQKNTEAFF.

The chain has TRBV5-1 and TRBJ1-2; D is unresolved. The CDR3 has 12 residues. In germline, CDR1 is SGHRS, CDR2 YFSETQ. The V and J ends lost 2 bases and 9 bases respectively, with 11 bases between them. The CDR3 DNA reads as TGCGCCAGCAGCTTAGAGGGCAGGCGCTACACCTTC. This gives the protein CASSLEGRRYTF. Drawing the rest from reference TRBV5-1 and TRBJ1-2, the complete variable domain is KAGVTQTPRYLIKTRGQQVTLSCSPISGHRSVSWYQQTPGQGLQFLFEYFSETQRNKGNFPGRFSGRQFSNSRSEMNVSTLELGDSALYLCASSLEGRRYTFGSGTRLTVV.

This clonotype was observed at least ten times. J is TRBJ2-5 and V is TRBV12-3 or TRBV12-4, with a possible D match to TRBD1 (5 bases). V lost 4 bases and J lost 1, with 13 bases in between. CDR3 length equals 15 residues. The CDR3 is CASSWGYDVQETQYF. In DNA form, the CDR3 reads TGTGCCAGCAGTTGGGGCTATGACGTCCAAGAGACCCAGTACTTC.

This clonotype was observed many times. The gene calls are TRBV7-2 and TRBJ1-5, with 7 bases lining up with TRBD1. CDR1 and CDR2 from the germline V gene are SGHTA and FQGNSA. With 5 bases clipped from V and 0 bases from J, the junction kept 7 bases outside the gene matches. The CDR3 runs to 16 residues. The CDR3: CASSPGTAYSNQPQHF. As DNA, the CDR3 is TGTGCCAGCAGCCCAGGGACAGCGTATAGCAATCAGCCCCAGCATTTT.

The sample holds a few counts of this clonotype. The chain links TRBV28 to TRBJ2-5, with D perhaps being TRBD1 or TRBD2 (6 bases each). Germline values: CDR1 MDHEN, CDR2 SYDVKM. This CDR3 has 15 residues. With 4 bases removed from V and 6 bases from J, the gap between germline ends came to 18 bases. CDR3 DNA sequence: TGTGCCAGCAGTTCAAGGGGGGCCCAGTTGCAGACCCAGTACTTC. Protein: CASSSRGAQLQTQYF.

The table lists this clonotype with many counts. The DNA of the CDR3 is TGCGCCAGCAGGCCCGGACAGGCGGACTATGGCTACACCTTC. Residues: CASRPGQADYGYTF. The V and J genes are TRBV5-1 and TRBJ1-2, with 7 bases fitting TRBD1. This CDR3 spans 14 amino acids. V lost 5 bases and J lost 3; bases outside the gene matches: 7. Germline CDR1 and CDR2: SGHRS and YFSETQ.

This clonotype was recorded many times. The V gene is TRBV12-3 or TRBV12-4, the J gene TRBJ2-1; D is perhaps TRBD2 (6 bases). Trimming took off 8 bases at V and 4 bases at J, with 15 bases between the two ends. The CDR3 consists of 14 residues. The CDR3 DNA reads TGTGCCAGCGACACCGGGACTGCTTACAATGAGCAGTTCTTC. Translating gives CASDTGTAYNEQFF.

This clonotype was observed many times. The chain's CDR3 is CASSPRGSGGRREYF. The CDR3 bases are TGTGCCAGCAGCCCCCGAGGGAGCGGGGGGCGGAGGGAGTATTTT. The chain couples TRBV7-2 to TRBJ2-3, with 9 nucleotides matching TRBD2. CDR3 length: 15 amino acids. Germline loops: CDR1 SGHTA, CDR2 FQGNSA. The V gene end was trimmed by 5 bases and the J gene end by 13 bases; junction bases not matched to a gene: 16.